The present TCR beta chain was sequenced within a study of CD8 T cells in Susac syndrome. Negative isolation was applied to CD8+ and CD4+ T cells, and FACS enrichment was applied to TEMRA cells. Concerning this clonotype itself: Its antigen is unidentified.

Study results and caveats: By the study's own acknowledgment, its TCR sequencing and HLA analysis included relatively few individuals.

Germline values: CDR1 LNHDA, CDR2 SQIVND (reference sequence). Between the trimmed V and J ends, which lost 4 bases and 4 bases, there was a span of 4 bases. The CDR3 consists of 11 residues. Reverse transcription of roughly 0.45 to 1 ug RNA used random hexamers. The immunoSEQ assay covered 54 Vbeta and 13 Jbeta segments for CDR3. Each CDR3 protein gets one entry after TCRdb re-called the immunoSEQ multiplex PCR reads with MiXCR. The top ten hold roughly 0.11% of the sample, which has roughly 130,000 distinct CDR3 sequences, about 95% seen once. Sequences were obtained from CD4+ T cells from PBMCs. The rearrangement uses TRBV19 and TRBJ1-2; no clear D. The sequence came from a human donor in good health. Here the CDR3 DNA reads TGTGCCAGTAGTAGCGTCTATGGCTACACCTTC. It specifies CASSSVYGYTF.